These T cell receptor beta chains were read from a single sample in a study of beta chain features in type 1 diabetes. Assay used: immunoSEQ multiplex PCR; TCRdb lists only in-frame clones, some missing. This table holds 810,000 or so clones, about 17% found once. Sequenced: naive CD4+ T cells from blood. The receptor set was obtained from a woman in her late teens or twenties in good health. CDR3s include the opening cysteine and the closing phenylalanine or tryptophan. D genes are given only for firm matches. Size tells how often a clone was seen (once, few, many) or the class of an expanded clone, and some rows leave it out.

clone size	D gene	J gene	V gene	CDR3 protein	CDR3 DNA
.	TRBD2	TRBJ2-1	TRBV28	CASSSPGLAGGDSSYNEQFF	TGTGCCAGCAGTTCACCGGGACTAGCGGGAGGAGACAGCTCCTACAATGAGCAGTTCTTC
few	TRBD2	TRBJ2-1	TRBV4-3	CASSQYPSQGLAGGTTYNEQFF	TGCGCCAGCAGCCAATATCCATCTCAGGGACTAGCGGGAGGGACAACCTACAATGAGCAGTTCTTC
.	.	TRBJ2-1	TRBV7-2	CASSLALNEQFF	TGTGCCAGCAGCTTAGCGTTGAATGAGCAGTTCTTC
.	TRBD2	TRBJ2-1	TRBV6-5	CASSYLLAGGYNEQFF	TGTGCCAGCAGTTACTTACTAGCGGGAGGATACAATGAGCAGTTCTTC
few	TRBD1	TRBJ1-5	TRBV5-4	CASSPDRGPNQPQHF	TGTGCCAGCAGCCCCGACAGGGGGCCAAATCAGCCCCAGCATTTT
.	.	TRBJ2-1	TRBV28	CASMGGGHPNEQFF	TGTGCCAGCATGGGAGGGGGCCACCCCAATGAGCAGTTCTTC
few	.	TRBJ1-1	TRBV2	CASHERDQAEAFF	TGTGCCTCACACGAACGGGATCAGGCTGAAGCTTTCTTT
few	TRBD2	TRBJ2-1	TRBV5-1	CASRLHLTSSYNEQFF	TGCGCCAGCAGACTCCACTTGACTAGCAGCTACAATGAGCAGTTCTTC
.	TRBD1	TRBJ2-3	TRBV7-3	CASSRSPGTGGSPDTQYF	TGTGCCAGCAGCCGATCGCCCGGGACAGGGGGGAGCCCGGATACGCAGTATTTT
few	.	TRBJ1-5	TRBV28	CASTNNNQPQHF	TGTGCCAGCACCAATAACAATCAGCCCCAGCATTTT
.	.	TRBJ2-5	TRBV9	CASSVAVTTAYQETQYF	TGTGCCAGCAGCGTAGCCGTTACGACAGCGTACCAAGAGACCCAGTACTTC
.	.	TRBJ1-5	TRBV28	CASSFKGGGWLMHF	TGTGCCAGCAGTTTTAAGGGAGGCGGTTGGCTTATGCATTTT
.	.	TRBJ2-7	TRBV20-1	CSAVGSYEQYF	TGCAGTGCAGTAGGGAGCTACGAGCAGTACTTC
.	.	TRBJ2-1	TRBV5-4	CASSLGETTQFF	TGTGCCAGCAGCTTGGGAGAGACTACACAGTTCTTC
.	.	TRBJ1-1	TRBV19	CASSTKTNTEAFF	TGTGCCAGTAGTACAAAGACGAACACTGAAGCTTTCTTT
few	TRBD1	TRBJ2-3	TRBV9	CASSARTGGRDTQYF	TGTGCCAGCAGCGCCCGGACAGGGGGAAGAGATACGCAGTATTTT
.	.	TRBJ2-6	TRBV5-1	CASSLGWQQGANVLTF	TGCGCCAGCAGCTTGGGTTGGCAACAGGGGGCCAACGTCCTGACTTTC
.	TRBD1	TRBJ2-5	TRBV25-1	CASSATTGQLNWETQYF	TGTGCCAGCAGTGCGACAACGGGACAGTTAAATTGGGAGACCCAGTACTTC
.	.	TRBJ2-3	TRBV18	CASSPTLEADTQYF	TGTGCCAGCTCACCAACGTTGGAGGCGGATACGCAGTATTTT
few	.	TRBJ2-7	TRBV10-3	CAISSQTSRYEQYF	TGTGCCATCAGTAGCCAGACTAGTAGATACGAGCAGTACTTC
.	TRBD1	TRBJ2-3	TRBV18	CASSPPLGQGADTQYF	TGTGCCAGCTCACCACCGTTGGGACAGGGGGCAGATACGCAGTATTTT
.	TRBD2	TRBJ2-2	TRBV7-3	CASSSDTSGRGGAGELFF	TGTGCCAGCAGCTCGGACACTAGCGGGAGGGGTGGTGCCGGGGAGCTGTTTTTT
.	.	TRBJ2-3	TRBV4-3	CASSQDYGNTDTQYF	TGCGCCAGCAGCCAAGATTACGGGAACACAGATACGCAGTATTTT
.	TRBD1	TRBJ2-1	TRBV5-4	CASSLGGGLSSYNEQFF	TGTGCCAGCAGCTTGGGAGGGGGCCTGAGCTCCTACAATGAGCAGTTCTTC
.	.	TRBJ2-7	TRBV5-4	CASSLALSYEQYF	TGTGCCAGCAGCTTGGCCCTCTCCTACGAGCAGTACTTC
.	.	TRBJ2-5	TRBV25-1	CASSEGGRGGQETQYF	TGTGCCAGCAGTGAAGGAGGGAGAGGGGGCCAAGAGACCCAGTACTTC
few	.	TRBJ1-1	TRBV28	CASMTPGFEAFF	TGTGCCAGCATGACCCCAGGGTTTGAAGCTTTCTTT
few	.	TRBJ2-2	TRBV10-3	CAISEGDPQNTGELFF	TGTGCCATCAGCGAGGGGGACCCTCAAAACACCGGGGAGCTGTTTTTT
.	.	TRBJ1-1	TRBV29-1	CSVANRAGMNTEAFF	TGCAGCGTTGCGAATAGGGCAGGGATGAACACTGAAGCTTTCTTT
few	.	TRBJ1-2	TRBV28	CASSSVLHQGWGYTF	TGTGCCAGCAGTTCCGTCCTACATCAGGGCTGGGGCTACACCTTC
few	.	TRBJ2-3	TRBV19	CASSISLSTDTQYF	TGTGCCAGTAGTATCTCGCTTAGCACAGATACGCAGTATTTT
.	.	TRBJ1-1	TRBV18	CASSPPRTRNTEAFF	TGTGCCAGCTCACCACCCAGGACTCGTAACACTGAAGCTTTCTTT
.	.	TRBJ2-1	TRBV2	CASTRSSYNEQFF	TGTGCCAGCACACGAAGCTCCTACAATGAGCAGTTCTTC
.	.	TRBJ2-3	TRBV5-1	CASSLRTTDTDTQYF	TGCGCCAGCAGCTTGAGGACTACCGATACAGATACGCAGTATTTT
few	TRBD2	TRBJ2-1	TRBV27	CASGEEGRRELGEQFF	TGTGCCAGCGGCGAAGAAGGGCGGCGGGAGTTAGGTGAGCAGTTCTTC
few	TRBD1	TRBJ1-5	TRBV2	CASSKDRGGQPQHF	TGTGCCAGCAGTAAAGACAGGGGTGGCCAGCCCCAGCATTTT
.	.	TRBJ1-2	TRBV7-2	CASSLAGDIYGYTF	TGTGCCAGCAGCTTAGCGGGGGACATTTATGGCTACACCTTC
.	.	TRBJ2-7	TRBV7-8	CASSSQTEEQYF	TGTGCCAGCAGCTCACAGACTGAGGAGCAGTACTTC
few	TRBD1	TRBJ2-1	TRBV7-3	CASSNSRDRGYNEQFF	TGTGCCAGCAGCAACTCCCGGGACAGGGGGTACAATGAGCAGTTCTTC
.	.	TRBJ1-5	TRBV29-1	CSVGRDSNQPQHF	TGCAGCGTTGGCCGGGATAGCAATCAGCCCCAGCATTTT
few	.	TRBJ2-7	TRBV7-9	CASSLEVSDQHGQYF	TGTGCCAGCAGCTTAGAGGTGTCGGATCAACACGGGCAGTACTTC
few	TRBD1	TRBJ2-1	TRBV28	CASNQDREYNEQFF	TGTGCCAGCAACCAGGACAGGGAGTACAATGAGCAGTTCTTC
.	.	TRBJ1-1	TRBV7-8	CASSLHSHENTEAFF	TGTGCCAGCAGCTTGCACTCCCATGAGAACACTGAAGCTTTCTTT
few	.	TRBJ2-1	TRBV20-1	CSDRETEQFF	TGCAGTGACCGGGAGACTGAGCAGTTCTTC
few	.	TRBJ2-1	TRBV19	CASSISLTRNEQFF	TGTGCCAGTAGTATATCCTTGACGCGGAATGAGCAGTTCTTC
few	.	TRBJ2-1	TRBV7-2	CASSLSQGIFNEQFF	TGTGCCAGCAGCTTGAGTCAGGGGATCTTCAATGAGCAGTTCTTC
once	.	TRBJ2-3	TRBV7-3	CASSLDMENTQYF	TGTGCCAGCAGCTTAGATATGGAAAATACGCAGTATTTT
.	.	TRBJ2-6	TRBV6-4	CASRGTAPGANVLTF	TGTGCCAGCAGGGGCACGGCTCCTGGGGCCAACGTCCTGACTTTC
few	TRBD1	TRBJ2-5	TRBV7-2	CASSTGTGGGQETQYF	TGTGCCAGCAGCACCGGGACAGGGGGCGGCCAAGAGACCCAGTACTTC
.	TRBD2	TRBJ2-7	TRBV19	CASSIVAGETYEQYF	TGTGCCAGTAGTATAGTAGCGGGCGAAACCTACGAGCAGTACTTC